What follows are 15 T cell receptor beta chains derived from one specimen sequenced in a study of Tregs in tolerant kidney transplant recipients. Clones were sequenced by immunoSEQ multiplex PCR, and TCRdb holds only the in-frame ones, with some missing. The sample shows about 46,000 clones, roughly nine tenths of them seen only once. Sequenced sample: Tregs from blood. The receptor source for this set is a human donor in good health.

J is TRBJ2-2 and V is TRBV5-4; possible D gene TRBD1, 6 bases. This CDR3 is 16 amino acids long. The ends were cut back, 1 base at V and 3 bases at J, with 13 bases in the middle. Germline CDR1 and CDR2: SGHNT and YYREEE (reference sequence). This chain's CDR3 is CASSLWQGFDTGELFF. The CDR3 bases are TGTGCCAGCAGCTTGTGGCAGGGGTTCGACACCGGGGAGCTGTTTTTT.

CDR3 bases: TGTGCCAGCAGCGTTAGGGACACGGTCTACAATGAGCAGTTCTTC. Amino acid sequence: CASSVRDTVYNEQFF. V and J are TRBV9 and TRBJ2-1; tentative D call: TRBD1 (6 bases). Trimming shortened V by 2 bases and J by 3 bases, and 12 bases separated the two germline ends. The CDR3 has 15 residues. Germline lookup yields CDR1 SGDLS and CDR2 YYNGEE.

This sequence joins TRBV6-6 and TRBJ2-4; D perhaps matches TRBD2 (5 bases). The germline V and J ends were trimmed by 6 bases and 3 bases, with 18 bases remaining between them. This CDR3 contains 16 residues. CDR1 MNHNY and CDR2 SVGAGI come from the germline V gene (reference sequence). The CDR3 sequence: CASSPGVIGFKNIQYF. DNA of the CDR3: TGTGCCAGCAGCCCCGGGGTAATAGGGTTCAAAAACATTCAGTACTTC.

The chain carries TRBV4-1 and TRBJ1-4; D is perhaps TRBD1 (6 bases). This CDR3 is 15 amino acids long. The V and J ends lost 0 bases and 7 bases respectively, with 12 bases between them. Germline V gives CDR1 MGHRA, CDR2 YSYEKL. This CDR3 is CASSQDGQGSEKLFF. The CDR3 nucleotides read TGCGCCAGCAGCCAAGATGGGCAGGGGAGTGAAAAACTGTTTTTT.

This clone was recorded only once. Sequence at one end of the junction differs from germline and may be a read error. The chain recombines TRBV6-5 with TRBJ2-7, with D unresolved. The V gene's germline CDR1 is MNHEY and CDR2 SVGAGI. The length of the CDR3 is 13 residues. CDR3 residues: CASWTRSSHEQYF. CDR3 DNA: TGTGCCAGCTGGACCAGGTCCTCCCACGAGCAGTACTTC.

The rearrangement links TRBV6-6 to TRBJ2-7; no clear D gene. Trimming took 8 bases from V and 6 from J, leaving 8 bases between them. The germline V gene encodes CDR1 MNHNY and CDR2 SVGAGI (reference sequence). The CDR3 is 10 amino acids. The CDR3 here is CASVGSEQYF. CDR3 coding DNA: TGTGCCAGCGTCGGAAGCGAGCAGTACTTC.

This sequence joins TRBV6-5 and TRBJ1-1, with D tentatively TRBD1 (5 bases). The CDR3 extends over 14 amino acids. With 6 bases removed from V and 2 bases from J, the gap between germline ends came to 13 bases. The germline gives CDR1 MNHEY, CDR2 SVGAGI. CDR3 protein: CASSDRQYNTEAFF. The CDR3 coding sequence is TGTGCCAGCAGCGATAGACAGTACAACACTGAAGCTTTCTTT.

The V and J genes are TRBV7-6 and TRBJ1-1; unclear D gene. Trimming took 5 bases from V and 3 from J, leaving 13 bases between them. This CDR3 comprises 14 residues. CDR1 is SGHVS, CDR2 FNYEAQ, per germline. CDR3 in amino acids: CASSPVGIDTEAFF. CDR3 DNA sequence: TGTGCCAGCAGCCCCGTAGGGATTGACACTGAAGCTTTCTTT.

This clone was seen a handful of times. V gene TRBV5-1 combines with J gene TRBJ1-2; the match to TRBD1 covers 9 bases. Trimming removed 2 bases from V and 11 bases from J; junction bases left unmatched: 10. The CDR3 spans 14 residues. CDR1 and CDR2 (germline): SGHRS, YFSETQ. The CDR3 bases are TGCGCCAGCAGCTTTCTCTCGGGACAGGGTTATTACACCTTC. Amino acid sequence: CASSFLSGQGYYTF.

J is TRBJ2-1 and V is TRBV25-1; D possibly matches TRBD1 or TRBD2 (5 bases each). This CDR3 contains 15 residues. Germline V CDR1 and CDR2: MGHDK, SYGVNS. Trimming took 3 bases from V and 9 from J, leaving 18 bases between them. CDR3 protein: CASSEWGIARSEQFF. DNA of the CDR3: TGTGCCAGCAGTGAGTGGGGGATAGCAAGGAGTGAGCAGTTCTTC.

In its sample, this clone was seen once. This rearrangement joins TRBV29-1 to TRBJ1-2, with D possibly being TRBD1 (6 bases). This CDR3 is 16 amino acids long. Per germline, CDR1 SQVTM and CDR2 ANQGSEA. The V and J ends lost 2 bases and 4 bases respectively, with 20 bases between them. The CDR3 DNA reads as TGCAGCGTTGAAAACGGGGGGGGCCCGGTTGGCTATGGCTACACCTTC. As protein: CSVENGGGPVGYGYTF.

The chain links TRBV5-1 to TRBJ2-1, with 7 bases that match TRBD2. CDR1 is SGHRS and CDR2 is YFSETQ in the germline V gene. This CDR3 region has 15 residues. The trim removed 4 bases at V and 4 bases at J, leaving 8 bases unmatched. The CDR3 region is CASSVIGLVYNEQFF. CDR3 nucleotides: TGCGCCAGCAGCGTCATCGGACTAGTATACAATGAGCAGTTCTTC. The entire variable domain, with the rest obtained from reference TRBV5-1 and TRBJ2-1, is as follows: KAGVTQTPRYLIKTRGQQVTLSCSPISGHRSVSWYQQTPGQGLQFLFEYFSETQRNKGNFPGRFSGRQFSNSRSEMNVSTLELGDSALYLCASSVIGLVYNEQFFGPGTRLTVL.

V usage is TRBV7-6 and J usage is TRBJ2-7, with a possible D match to TRBD1 (6 bases). This CDR3 is built from 13 residues. Germline V gene sequence: CDR1 SGHVS, CDR2 FNYEAQ. With 5 bases removed from V and 3 bases from J, the gap between germline ends came to 11 bases. The CDR3 bases are TGTGCCAGCAGCGCCGGACAGCTCTACGAGCAGTACTTC. Translation gives CASSAGQLYEQYF.

CDR3 in amino acids: CASSLVGQRIAFF. Here the CDR3 DNA reads TGTGCCAGCAGCTTAGTAGGACAGCGGATCGCTTTCTTT. The chain links TRBV7-9 to TRBJ1-1, with D possibly TRBD1 on 6 matching bases. The germline V and J ends were trimmed by 1 base and 11 bases, with 14 bases remaining between them. Germline CDR1 reads SEHNR; CDR2 reads FQNEAQ (reference sequence). The CDR3 totals 13 residues.

The CDR3 bases are TGTGCCAGCAGCGCCCGGGACAGGAGTAACACTGAAGCTTTCTTT. Translated, it gives CASSARDRSNTEAFF. The chain couples TRBV21-1 to TRBJ1-1; the table's D call, TRBD1, has no DNA check behind it. TRBV21-1 is annotated as a pseudogene. CDR3 size: 15 residues.